The 23 T cell receptor beta chains below were found in one sample sequenced in a study of blood T cell repertoires in COVID-19. Measured with immunoSEQ multiplex PCR; TCRdb has only the in-frame clones, and not every one. The data hold 50,000 to 65,000 clones, with 81% observed a single time. Sequencing was done on a sample of peripheral blood. Receptors originate from a woman aged 55-75 years with acute or convalescent COVID-19.

The chain recombines TRBV7-3 with TRBJ2-2; the D is unclear. This CDR3 has 14 residues. Germline CDR1 reads SGHTA; CDR2 reads FQGTGA. Trimming cost V 4 bases and J 1 base, with 7 bases left between them. The CDR3 protein is CASSSLRNTGELFF. CDR3 DNA: TGTGCCAGCAGCTCCCTCAGGAACACCGGGGAGCTGTTTTTT.

The chain recombines TRBV27 with TRBJ1-5, with D maybe TRBD1 (6 bases). CDR3 length equals 15 residues. Per the germline V gene, CDR1 is MNHEY and CDR2 is SMNVEV (reference sequence). Trimming removed 4 bases at V and 6 bases at J, with 16 bases between. CDR3 DNA sequence: TGTGCCAGCAGTTCTCTAGGAACAGGGTTTCAGCCCCAGCATTTT. This codes for CASSSLGTGFQPQHF.

The V and J genes are TRBV3-1 (or the pseudogene TRBV3-2) and TRBJ2-2; 10 bases map to TRBD1. V lost 3 bases, J lost 6 bases, and 4 bases stayed unmatched. Germline CDR1 and CDR2: LGHDT and YNNKEL (reference sequence). This CDR3 contains 15 residues. The CDR3 sequence is CASSHRTGGSGELFF. CDR3 nucleotides: TGTGCCAGCAGCCATAGGACAGGGGGATCCGGGGAGCTGTTTTTT.

The chain is built from TRBV14 and TRBJ2-3; weak D call: TRBD1 (6 bases). This CDR3 contains 15 residues. Trimming left V 5 bases short and J 2 bases short, with 14 bases between. Germline V gene sequence: CDR1 SGHDN, CDR2 FVKESK. CDR3 region: CASSSQAGATDTQYF. CDR3 nucleotide sequence: TGTGCCAGCAGCTCCCAGGCAGGGGCCACAGATACGCAGTATTTT.

The rearrangement uses TRBV2 and TRBJ1-4; 8 bases fit TRBD1. The germline V gene has CDR1 SNHLY and CDR2 FYNNEI. There are 14 residues in the CDR3. J was trimmed by 8 bases and V by 6 bases; bases with no gene match: 8. This CDR3 is CASRPGGFGEKLFF. Written as DNA, the CDR3 is TGTGCCAGCAGACCAGGGGGCTTTGGGGAAAAACTGTTTTTT.

The rearrangement uses TRBV30 and TRBJ1-2; unclear D gene. Trimming pared 0 bases from V and 8 bases from J, leaving 10 bases between. The CDR3 is made up of 12 amino acids. Germline values: CDR1 GTSNPN, CDR2 SVGIG (reference sequence). The CDR3 loop reads CAWSVTTGGYTF. In DNA, the CDR3 is TGTGCCTGGAGTGTAACGACGGGGGGCTACACCTTC.

The rearrangement links TRBV18 to TRBJ2-7, with TRBD1 matching over 8 bases. Losses at the gene ends were 4 bases for V and 0 bases for J; bases not matched to a gene: 5. This CDR3 spans 15 amino acids. Germline CDR1 is KGHSH and CDR2 is LQKENI. In nucleotides, the CDR3 is TGTGCCAGCTCACTGGACAGGGACGGCTCCTACGAGCAGTACTTC. This sequence encodes CASSLDRDGSYEQYF.

This sequence joins TRBV4-1 and TRBJ1-3, with 11 bases identical to TRBD1. J was trimmed by 5 bases and V by 0 bases; bases with no gene match: 6. CDR1 and CDR2 (germline): MGHRA, YSYEKL. The CDR3 extends over 17 amino acids. The CDR3 coding sequence is TGCGCCAGCAGCCAAGAGGGGGGACAGGGGGTCCGAAACACCATATATTTT. Translation gives CASSQEGGQGVRNTIYF.

V and J are TRBV7-9 and TRBJ1-2; TRBD1 matches 8 bases. From germline, CDR1 is SEHNR and CDR2 FQNEAQ (reference sequence). The CDR3 consists of 16 residues. Unmatched junction bases numbered 9, after V lost 4 bases and J lost 2 bases. This CDR3 reads CASSSFGQGKNYGYTF. CDR3 DNA: TGTGCCAGCAGCTCCTTCGGACAGGGAAAGAACTATGGCTACACCTTC.

The chain has TRBV6-2 or TRBV6-3 and TRBJ1-2, with 7 bases fitting TRBD1. The V gene end was trimmed by 0 bases and the J gene end by 8 bases; junction bases not matched to a gene: 6. Germline CDR1 reads MNHEY; CDR2 reads SVGEGT. The CDR3 loop spans 14 amino acids. The CDR3 loop reads CASSYSKGAEGYTF. CDR3 in DNA: TGTGCCAGCAGTTACTCGAAGGGGGCAGAGGGCTACACCTTC.

This chain connects TRBV5-1 to TRBJ1-1; D is unclear. CDR3 length: 16 amino acids. The V end lost 1 base, the J end lost 1 base, and 14 bases lay between the germline ends. CDR1 is SGHRS and CDR2 is YFSETQ in the germline V gene. The DNA of the CDR3 is TGCGCCAGCAGCTTGAAATCCCTCAGACAGAACACTGAAGCTTTCTTT. It codes for CASSLKSLRQNTEAFF.

The chain links TRBV5-1 to TRBJ1-2; D possibly corresponds to TRBD1 (5 bases). The CDR3 contains 13 residues. Germline CDR1 is SGHRS and CDR2 is YFSETQ. V lost 4 bases and J 6 bases, leaving 13 bases between the germline ends. The CDR3 sequence is CASSADWGDGYTF. In nucleotides, the CDR3 is TGCGCCAGCAGCGCAGACTGGGGGGATGGCTACACCTTC.

CDR3 in DNA: TGCGCCAGCAGCTTGGAGGGGCTCCCCCAAGAGACCCAGTACTTC. Amino acid sequence: CASSLEGLPQETQYF. V and J are TRBV5-1 and TRBJ2-5, with a weak D call TRBD1 (5 bases). This CDR3 comprises 15 residues. The V end was cut by 0 bases, the J end by 1 base, with 10 bases between. CDR1 and CDR2 from the germline V gene are SGHRS and YFSETQ.

The V gene is TRBV30, the J gene TRBJ1-2, with 7 positions matching TRBD1. CDR1 and CDR2 from the germline V gene are GTSNPN and SVGIG (reference sequence). The CDR3 runs 14 residues. V was clipped by 8 bases and J by 3 bases; unmatched bases: 12. The CDR3 DNA reads TGTGCCCGGGCGCTGACAGGGAAGGACTATGGCTACACCTTC. Amino acid sequence: CARALTGKDYGYTF.

The V call is TRBV5-8, the J call TRBJ2-1; D might be TRBD2 (5 bases). From germline, CDR1 is SGHTS and CDR2 YDEGEE. Trimming took off 4 bases at V and 7 bases at J, with 6 bases between the two ends. The CDR3 totals 11 residues. The CDR3 nucleotides read TGTGCCAGCAGCCGACTAAATGAGCAGTTCTTC. Translated, it gives CASSRLNEQFF.

J is TRBJ1-4 and V is TRBV3-1 (or the pseudogene TRBV3-2); 11 nucleotides align to TRBD1. This CDR3 contains 17 residues. Germline loops: CDR1 LGHDT, CDR2 YNNKEL (reference sequence). The V gene end was trimmed by 1 base and the J gene end by 7 bases; junction bases not matched to a gene: 8. CDR3 coding DNA: TGTGCCAGCAGCCAAGCCGGGACAGGGGGTTCGGGTGAAAAACTGTTTTTT. It specifies CASSQAGTGGSGEKLFF.

The rearrangement links TRBV28 to TRBJ2-2; D is ambiguous. Germline CDR1 MDHEN, CDR2 SYDVKM. The CDR3 has 14 amino acids. V was trimmed by 6 bases and J by 0 bases, leaving 8 bases between them. CDR3 residues: CASRAEANTGELFF. The CDR3 coding sequence is TGTGCCAGCAGGGCTGAAGCGAACACCGGGGAGCTGTTTTTT.

Only one count was recorded for this clone. The rearrangement uses TRBV6-4 and TRBJ1-1, with D unclear. The CDR3 extends over 13 amino acids. Trimming cost V 6 bases and J 1 base, with 9 bases left between them. Looked up from germline, CDR1 is MRHNA and CDR2 is SNTAGT. Written as DNA, the CDR3 is TGTGCCAGCAGGTACTTTGCGAACACTGAAGCTTTCTTT. It codes for CASRYFANTEAFF.

CDR3 protein: CASNRGKGSTGELFF. DNA of the CDR3: TGTGCCAGCAACAGGGGAAAAGGGAGCACCGGGGAGCTGTTTTTT. The chain combines TRBV18 with TRBJ2-2, with TRBD1 matching over 7 bases. Per the germline V gene, CDR1 is KGHSH and CDR2 is LQKENI. The CDR3 runs 15 residues. V was pared by 8 bases and J by 4 bases, with 10 bases of the junction left unmatched.

The chain employs TRBV9 and TRBJ1-1; 8 bases agree with TRBD1. Losses at the gene ends were 3 bases for V and 0 bases for J; bases not matched to a gene: 7. The CDR3 is 16 amino acids. In germline, CDR1 is SGDLS, CDR2 YYNGEE. CDR3 in DNA: TGTGCCAGCAGCGCCTCAGACAGGGGCCTGAACACTGAAGCTTTCTTT. Its translation is CASSASDRGLNTEAFF.

The chain joins TRBV5-1 to TRBJ2-7; the match to TRBD2 covers 8 bases. The germline V gene has CDR1 SGHRS and CDR2 YFSETQ. The CDR3 extends over 17 amino acids. Trimming took 1 base from V and 0 from J; bases not matched to a gene: 9. The CDR3 coding sequence is TGCGCCAGCAGCTTGAGGGCTAGCGGGCCAAGCTCCTACGAGCAGTACTTC. It codes for CASSLRASGPSSYEQYF.

This clone was observed a handful of times. V is TRBV20-1 and J is TRBJ1-1; D is undetermined. Per the germline V gene, CDR1 is DFQATT and CDR2 is SNEGSKA (reference sequence). The CDR3 contains 10 residues. V was trimmed by 7 bases and J by 4 bases, leaving 7 bases between them. CDR3 residues: CSGATTEAFF. The CDR3 DNA reads TGCAGTGGGGCAACCACTGAAGCTTTCTTT.

This sequence joins TRBV9 and TRBJ1-4; a possible D gene is TRBD1 (5 bases). This CDR3 spans 15 amino acids. Trimming cost V 3 bases and J 8 bases, with 17 bases left between them. The germline CDR1 and CDR2 sequences are SGDLS and YYNGEE. CDR3 nucleotide sequence: TGTGCCAGCAGCGGCGGGACTCTCCCGGGCGAAAAACTGTTTTTT. Translation: CASSGGTLPGEKLFF.